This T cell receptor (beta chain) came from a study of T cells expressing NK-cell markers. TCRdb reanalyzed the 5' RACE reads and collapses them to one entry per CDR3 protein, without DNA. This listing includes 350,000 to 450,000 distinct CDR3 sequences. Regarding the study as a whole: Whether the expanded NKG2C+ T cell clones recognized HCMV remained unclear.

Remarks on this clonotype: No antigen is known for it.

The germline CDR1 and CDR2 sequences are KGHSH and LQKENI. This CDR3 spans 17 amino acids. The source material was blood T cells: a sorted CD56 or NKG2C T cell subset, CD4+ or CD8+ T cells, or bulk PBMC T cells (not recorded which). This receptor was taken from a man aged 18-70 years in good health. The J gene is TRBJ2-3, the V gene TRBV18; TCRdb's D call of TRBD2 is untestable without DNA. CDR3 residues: CASSLVGLAGGTDTQYF.